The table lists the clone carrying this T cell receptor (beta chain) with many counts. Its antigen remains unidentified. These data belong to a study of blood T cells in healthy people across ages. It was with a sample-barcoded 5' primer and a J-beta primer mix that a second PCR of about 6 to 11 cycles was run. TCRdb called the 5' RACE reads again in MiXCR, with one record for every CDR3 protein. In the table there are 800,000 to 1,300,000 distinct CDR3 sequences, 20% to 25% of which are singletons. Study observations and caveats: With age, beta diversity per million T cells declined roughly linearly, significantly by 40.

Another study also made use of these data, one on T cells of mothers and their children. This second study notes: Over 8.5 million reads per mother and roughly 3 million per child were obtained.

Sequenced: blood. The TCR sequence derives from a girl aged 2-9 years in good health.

The CDR3 loop reads CASSLSGVETQYF. DNA for the CDR3: TGTGCCAGCAGTTTATCTGGGGTGGAGACCCAGTACTTC. The chain has TRBV27 and TRBJ2-5; D not resolved. Germline-derived CDR1 and CDR2 are MNHEY and SMNVEV (reference sequence). The V end lost 0 bases, the J end lost 5 bases, and 7 bases lay between the germline ends. The CDR3 is 13 residues long.